The rows below give T cell receptor beta chains drawn from one sample of a study of memory CD4+ T cells and cytomegalovirus serostatus. Using immunoSEQ multiplex PCR, the repertoire was profiled, and TCRdb retains in-frame clones only, with some absent. The sample consists of 80,000 or so clones, about 78% of them appearing once. Sequencing input: memory CD4+ T cells from blood. These receptors all come from an adult in good health and CMV-seropositive. The CDR3 runs from the conserved cysteine through the conserved F or W. A D gene is named only where the DNA matches it firmly. Expanded clones are given a class, and other clones once, few, many or no size at all.

>-|-|TRBJ1-6|TRBV2
CASSEGGVNSPLHF
TGTGCCAGCAGTGAAGGTGGTGTGAATTCACCCCTCCACTTT
>-|-|TRBJ1-1|TRBV19
CASTRLGTEAFF
TGTGCCAGTACCCGACTTGGGACTGAAGCTTTCTTT
>-|-|TRBJ2-1|TRBV7-2
CASSLSSDLSYNEQFF
TGTGCCAGCAGCTTGAGTAGCGACCTCTCCTACAATGAGCAGTTCTTC
>-|once|TRBJ2-4|TRBV6-5
CASSSVSGNIQYF
TGTGCCAGCAGTTCCGTATCAGGGAACATTCAGTACTTC
>-|many|TRBJ1-2|TRBV12-2
CAPAWGRIAEGYTF
TGTGCCCCCGCGTGGGGGCGGATCGCCGAGGGCTACACCTTC
>-|few|TRBJ1-3|TRBV6-6
CASSVTGRPDGNTIYF
TGTGCCAGCAGTGTCACAGGGAGACCAGACGGAAACACCATATATTTT
>-|once|TRBJ2-2|TRBV18
CASSPRQGNTGELFF
TGTGCCAGCTCACCGAGGCAGGGAAACACCGGGGAGCTGTTTTTT
>-|once|TRBJ1-5|TRBV19
CASSFRNQPQHF
TGTGCCAGTAGTTTTCGCAATCAGCCCCAGCATTTT
>TRBD1|-|TRBJ2-7|TRBV10-3
CAIRQTGDFTEKYF
TGTGCCATCAGGCAGACAGGGGACTTTACGGAGAAGTACTTC
>-|-|TRBJ2-3|TRBV28
CASRGAHSTDTQYF
TGTGCCAGCCGCGGGGCGCATAGCACAGATACGCAGTATTTT
>TRBD2|-|TRBJ2-2|TRBV5-4
CASSRASGGASGELFF
TGTGCCAGCAGCCGTGCTAGCGGGGGGGCCTCCGGGGAGCTGTTTTTT
>-|-|TRBJ1-1|TRBV2
CASRDYGQPGTEAFF
TGTGCCAGCAGGGATTACGGACAGCCTGGCACTGAAGCTTTCTTT
>-|-|TRBJ1-2|TRBV4-1
CASSPGHTNYGYTF
TGCGCCAGCTCCCCGGGACACACGAACTATGGCTACACCTTC
>TRBD1|-|TRBJ1-2|TRBV6-5
CASSQDRGSYYTF
TGTGCCAGCAGCCAGGACAGGGGTTCCTACTACACCTTC
>-|-|TRBJ2-3|TRBV11-3
CASSLGADSHSSTDTQYF
TGTGCCAGCAGCTTAGGGGCGGACTCCCATTCTAGCACAGATACGCAGTATTTT
>-|-|TRBJ1-1|TRBV11-3
CASMGGTQNTEAFF
TGTGCCAGCATGGGCGGTACCCAGAACACTGAAGCTTTCTTT
>TRBD1|once|TRBJ1-2|TRBV9
CASSNRGTVNYGYTF
TGTGCCAGCAGCAATCGAGGGACAGTCAACTATGGCTACACCTTC
>-|-|TRBJ1-1|TRBV29-1
CSVSGHLNTEAFF
TGCAGCGTGTCAGGACACCTGAACACTGAAGCTTTCTTT
>-|-|TRBJ2-3|TRBV10-3
CAVRMAGSTDTQYF
TGTGCCGTGCGGATGGCAGGGAGCACAGATACGCAGTATTTT
>-|few|TRBJ2-5|TRBV30
CAWSVQGKETQYF
TGTGCCTGGAGTGTACAAGGGAAAGAGACCCAGTACTTC
>-|-|TRBJ2-7|TRBV11-2
CASSRSTNAGEQYF
TGTGCCAGCAGCCGATCTACGAACGCGGGCGAGCAGTACTTC
>-|few|TRBJ1-2|TRBV29-1
CSVEEGEGYTF
TGCAGCGTTGAAGAGGGCGAAGGCTACACCTTC
>TRBD1|few|TRBJ1-6|TRBV4-1
CASRRTGLGSDSPLHF
TGCGCCAGCAGACGGACAGGGTTGGGCTCCGATTCACCCCTCCACTTT
>TRBD1|-|TRBJ1-2|TRBV11-3
CASSLTQGADGYTF
TGTGCCAGCAGCTTAACACAGGGGGCGGATGGCTACACCTTC
>-|once|TRBJ1-3|TRBV9
CASSVGISGNTIYF
TGTGCCAGCAGCGTAGGCATCTCTGGAAACACCATATATTTT
>TRBD1|-|TRBJ2-3|TRBV2
CASSPYRGTQYF
TGTGCCAGCAGTCCCTACAGGGGAACGCAGTATTTT
>-|-|TRBJ1-4|TRBV11-2
CASSLEGGEKLFF
TGTGCCAGCAGCTTGGAGGGTGGGGAAAAACTGTTTTTT
>-|-|TRBJ1-2|TRBV5-8
CASSLLGGYTF
TGTGCCAGCAGTTTGCTGGGGGGCTACACCTTC
>TRBD1|-|TRBJ1-2|TRBV5-8
CASSLGGQPYGYTF
TGTGCCAGCAGCTTGGGGGGACAGCCCTATGGCTACACCTTC
>TRBD2|-|TRBJ2-4|TRBV4-3
CASSQEKAGGKNIQYF
TGCGCCAGCAGCCAAGAAAAAGCGGGAGGCAAAAACATTCAGTACTTC
>-|-|TRBJ2-5|TRBV18
CASSPAAGLETQYF
TGTGCCAGCTCACCGGCGGCGGGGTTGGAGACCCAGTACTTC
>-|few|TRBJ2-1|TRBV7-8
CASSVGRSGIGSYEQFF
TGTGCCTCGTCGGTAGGGCGGTCGGGAATTGGGAGCTATGAGCAGTTCTTC
>TRBD2|-|TRBJ2-1|TRBV10-3
CAISLAGEDYNEQFF
TGTGCCATCAGTCTAGCGGGAGAGGATTACAATGAGCAGTTCTTC
>-|-|TRBJ2-4|TRBV19
CASSISTRGSQNIQYF
TGTGCCAGTAGTATCAGTACTAGAGGGTCCCAAAACATTCAGTACTTC
>TRBD1|-|TRBJ2-3|TRBV5-1
CASTGDRASTDTQYF
TGCGCCAGCACGGGGGACAGGGCTAGCACAGATACGCAGTATTTT
>TRBD1|-|TRBJ2-7|TRBV6-6
CASSYPTGGDEQYF
TGTGCCAGCAGTTACCCGACAGGGGGGGATGAGCAGTACTTC
>-|-|TRBJ1-3|TRBV2
CASRAKVSGNTIYF
TGTGCAAGCAGGGCGAAAGTCTCTGGAAACACCATATATTTT
>-|-|TRBJ1-3|TRBV6-1
CASSLGYSGNTIYF
TGTGCCAGCAGTCTCGGGTACTCTGGAAACACCATATATTTT
>TRBD2|-|TRBJ2-1|TRBV27
CASSLKGPGLAGGEQFF
TGTGCCAGCAGTTTAAAGGGGCCGGGACTAGCAGGAGGGGAGCAGTTCTTC
>-|-|TRBJ2-2|TRBV11-3
CASSFVTSRGELFF
TGTGCCAGCAGCTTCGTGACTAGTAGAGGGGAGCTGTTTTTT
>-|few|TRBJ1-1|TRBV29-1
CSVYGPEAFF
TGCAGCGTTTACGGACCTGAAGCTTTCTTT
>-|-|TRBJ2-4|TRBV7-9
CASSPGQLNIQYF
TGTGCCAGCAGCCCTGGCCAGTTAAACATTCAGTACTTC